This T cell receptor beta chain came from a study of blood T cell repertoires in COVID-19. The CDR3 has 15 residues. The germline V gene encodes CDR1 SGHRS and CDR2 YFSETQ. The V and J ends lost 3 bases and 2 bases, in that order; junction bases with no gene match: 2. This clone has just one count. Profiling relied on immunoSEQ multiplex PCR, and the TCRdb table lists in-frame clones only, not all of them. In the table there are 110,000 or so clones, 75% to 90% of which are singletons. The chain carries TRBV5-1 and TRBJ2-6, with 7 nucleotides matching TRBD1. Sample: peripheral blood. This TCR came from a woman in her forties or fifties with acute or convalescent COVID-19. Here the CDR3 reads CASSSQGTGANVLTF. CDR3 bases: TGCGCCAGCAGCTCACAGGGGACTGGGGCCAACGTCCTGACTTTC.